This T cell receptor beta chain was observed in a study of shared clonotypes between healthy human individuals. Regarding the study as a whole: With four donors compared, 4% to 5.5% of naive CD4 clonotypes were shared. Memory subsets had estimated richness that was generally smaller than that of naive subsets.

A word on this clone: Its antigen remains unidentified.

The V end was cut by 1 base, the J end by 2 bases, with 13 bases between. Germline loops: CDR1 SQVTM, CDR2 ANQGSEA. The CDR3 is 15 amino acids. Recent acute infections and vaccinations were absent in the healthy HIV-negative adult donors. A CD45RA-negative memory subset and a CD45RA+ naive subset were separated from the CD4+ cells. Repertoires were generated with immunoSEQ multiplex PCR, while TCRdb's copy carries only in-frame clones and drops some. Of roughly 2,300,000 clones listed, 80% to 95% were seen once; the top ten hold approximately 0.4%. The clonotype originates from a young man in good health. Some clones in this sample may be carry-over from other donors' samples. V is TRBV29-1 and J is TRBJ2-3, with D tentatively TRBD1 or TRBD2 (6 bases each). Material for sequencing was naive CD4+ T cells from PBMCs. This sample's subset: CD45RA+ positively selected. The DNA for the CDR3 is TGCAGCGTTGAAGGGGTAGGGGGGATCACAGATACGCAGTATTTT. Translation: CSVEGVGGITDTQYF.